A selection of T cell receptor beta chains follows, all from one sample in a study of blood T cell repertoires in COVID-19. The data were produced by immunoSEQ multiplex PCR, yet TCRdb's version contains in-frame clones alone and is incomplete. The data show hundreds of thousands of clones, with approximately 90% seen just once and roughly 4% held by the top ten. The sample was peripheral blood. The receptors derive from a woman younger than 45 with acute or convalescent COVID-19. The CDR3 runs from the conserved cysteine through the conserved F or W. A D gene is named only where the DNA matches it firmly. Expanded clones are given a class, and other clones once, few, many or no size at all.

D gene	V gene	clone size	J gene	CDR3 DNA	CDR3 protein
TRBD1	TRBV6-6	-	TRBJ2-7	TGTGCCAGCAGGGACAGGTTCTCCTACGAGCAGTACTTC	CASRDRFSYEQYF
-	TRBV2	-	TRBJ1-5	TGTGCCAGCAGCGAACAGGGAGGTCAGCCCCAGCATTTT	CASSEQGGQPQHF
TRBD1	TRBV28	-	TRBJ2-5	TGTGCCAGCAGTTCTGGACAGGCCCAGTACTTC	CASSSGQAQYF
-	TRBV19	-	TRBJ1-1	TGTGCCAGTAGCCCAACGGGACACCCTGAAGCTTTCTTT	CASSPTGHPEAFF
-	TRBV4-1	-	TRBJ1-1	TGCGCCACCTCGACCGGGACACGGAACACTGAAGCTTTCTTT	CATSTGTRNTEAFF
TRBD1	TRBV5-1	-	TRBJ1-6	TGCGCCAGCAGTCACGACAGGGGGTATAATTCACCCCTCCACTTT	CASSHDRGYNSPLHF
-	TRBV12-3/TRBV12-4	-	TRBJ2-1	TGTGCCAGCAGTTCTCAGACTAGCAATGAGCAGTTCTTC	CASSSQTSNEQFF
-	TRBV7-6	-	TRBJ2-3	TGTGCCAGCAGCCGAAGCTCTAGCGCACATACGCAGTATTTT	CASSRSSSAHTQYF
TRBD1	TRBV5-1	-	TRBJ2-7	TGCGCCAGCAGTTTACAGGGGTCCAACGAGCAGTACTTC	CASSLQGSNEQYF
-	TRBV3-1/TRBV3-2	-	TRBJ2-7	TGTGCCAGCAGCCAAGTTGGGCAGGGCCAGGGCGAGCAGTACTTC	CASSQVGQGQGEQYF
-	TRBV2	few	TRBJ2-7	TGTGCCAGCAGTGGCTCGGGGGTCGAGCAGTACTTC	CASSGSGVEQYF
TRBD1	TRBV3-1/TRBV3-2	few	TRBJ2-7	TGTGCCAGCAGCAGGGACAGGTGGGGCTGGGAGCAGTACTTC	CASSRDRWGWEQYF
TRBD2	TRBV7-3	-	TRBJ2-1	TGTGCCAGCAGCCAAGGGACTAGCGCTAGCAATGAGCAGTTCTTC	CASSQGTSASNEQFF
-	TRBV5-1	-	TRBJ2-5	TGCGCCAGCACCACCACAGGGAAGGAGACCCAGTACTTC	CASTTTGKETQYF
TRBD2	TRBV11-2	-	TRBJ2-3	TGTGCCAGCAGCTTACGCCCCCGAAAAGCGGGGCAGAATACGCAGTATTTT	CASSLRPRKAGQNTQYF
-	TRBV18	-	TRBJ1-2	TGTGCCAGCTCACCATCCCAGGTTTATGGCTACACCTTC	CASSPSQVYGYTF
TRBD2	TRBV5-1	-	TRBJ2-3	TGCGCCAGCAGCTTGGAGGCGGGGGTGACAGATACGCAGTATTTT	CASSLEAGVTDTQYF
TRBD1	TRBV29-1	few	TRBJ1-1	TGCAGCGTCTGTACCGGGACAGTGGGGACTGAAGCTTTCTTT	CSVCTGTVGTEAFF
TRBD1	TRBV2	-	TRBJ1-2	TGTGCCAGCAGTTCGGGACAGGGGGCAATCTATGGCTACACCTTC	CASSSGQGAIYGYTF
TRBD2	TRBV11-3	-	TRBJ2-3	TGTGCCAGCAGCTTAGGTAGCGGGGGCCTACGGGATACGCAGTATTTT	CASSLGSGGLRDTQYF
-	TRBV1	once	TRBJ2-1	TGCACCAGCAGCCAAGATCAGGCACATCTCGACAATGAGCAGTTCTTC	CTSSQDQAHLDNEQFF
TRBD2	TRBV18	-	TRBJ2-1	TGTGCCAGCTCACCCGAGCGGGGGGGCATTAATGAGCAGTTCTTC	CASSPERGGINEQFF
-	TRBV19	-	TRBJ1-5	TGTGCCAGTAGTATAAGGAGGGAAGATCAGCCCCAGCATTTT	CASSIRREDQPQHF
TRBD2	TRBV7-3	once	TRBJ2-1	TGTGCCAGCAGCTTTGCGGGGGGAGAGTTGTATGAGCAGTTCTTC	CASSFAGGELYEQFF
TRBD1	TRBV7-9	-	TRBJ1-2	TGTGCCAGCAGCGGCAACTACCGGGACAGGACTAACTATGGCTACACCTTC	CASSGNYRDRTNYGYTF
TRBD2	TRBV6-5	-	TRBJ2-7	TGTGCCAGCAGTACATCCAAGACTAGCGGGGTCGAGCAGTACTTC	CASSTSKTSGVEQYF
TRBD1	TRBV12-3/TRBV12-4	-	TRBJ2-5	TGTGCCAGCAGTCGGGACAGGATAGAGACCCAGTACTTC	CASSRDRIETQYF
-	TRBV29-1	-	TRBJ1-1	TGCAGCGTGAGATGGGGGGACCTGGGCACTGAAGCTTTCTTT	CSVRWGDLGTEAFF
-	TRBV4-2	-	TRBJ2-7	TGTGCCAGCAGCCCGTGGAACGGAGCCTACGAGCAGTACTTC	CASSPWNGAYEQYF
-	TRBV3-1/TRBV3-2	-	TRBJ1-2	TGTGCCAGCAGCCAAGAGGTGGCAGGGAAGGCTGGCTACACCTTC	CASSQEVAGKAGYTF
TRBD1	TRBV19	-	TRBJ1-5	TGTGCCAGTAGTAAAAGTCCCGGGACAGGGAAACCCCAGCATTTT	CASSKSPGTGKPQHF
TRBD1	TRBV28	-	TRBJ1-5	TGTGCCAGCAATTCCATAGAGACAGGGGCGATAAATCAGCCCCAGCATTTT	CASNSIETGAINQPQHF
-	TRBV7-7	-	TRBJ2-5	TGTGCCAGCAGATCAAGACTAGGGGGGGGGACCCAGTACTTC	CASRSRLGGGTQYF
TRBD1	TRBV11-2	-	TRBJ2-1	TGTGCCAGCAGCTTAGGGCTCCGACAGGGGGCTTACTACAATGAGCAGTTCTTC	CASSLGLRQGAYYNEQFF
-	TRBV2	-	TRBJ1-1	TGTGCCAGCAGCGGACAGAAAGTGAACACTGAAGCTTTCTTT	CASSGQKVNTEAFF
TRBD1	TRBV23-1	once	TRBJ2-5	TGCGCCAGCAGTCGACACCCCGGGACAGTCGGTCCGGCCCAGTACTTC	CASSRHPGTVGPAQYF
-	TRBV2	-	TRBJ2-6	TGTGCCACAAGGCGGACACAGGGGGCCAACGTCCTGACTTTC	CATRRTQGANVLTF
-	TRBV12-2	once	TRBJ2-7	TGTGCAAGTCGCTTAGGTGGGGACAAGCCCTCCTACGAGCAGTACTTC	CASRLGGDKPSYEQYF
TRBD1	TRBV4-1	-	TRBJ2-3	TGCGCCAGCAGCCAAGCCACAGGGGTGAGCACAGATACGCAGTATTTT	CASSQATGVSTDTQYF
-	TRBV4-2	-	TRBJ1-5	TGTGCCAGCAGCCAAGATCCGGGGGTTGGCCAGCCCCAGCATTTT	CASSQDPGVGQPQHF
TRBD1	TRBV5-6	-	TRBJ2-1	TGTGCCAGCAGCTTGGGAGGACAGGGCAATGAGCAGTTCTTC	CASSLGGQGNEQFF
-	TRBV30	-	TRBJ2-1	TGTGCCTGGAGTCACCGGGTCGGCGACAATGAGCAGTTCTTC	CAWSHRVGDNEQFF
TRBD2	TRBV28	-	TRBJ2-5	TGTGCCAGCAGTTTATCCGTAGCGGGGGACCAAGAGACCCAGTACTTC	CASSLSVAGDQETQYF
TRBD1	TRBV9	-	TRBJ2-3	TGTGCCAGCAGCGCTCGACAGGGGTTAACAGATACGCAGTATTTT	CASSARQGLTDTQYF